This T cell receptor beta chain emerged from a study of cytomegalovirus exposure and HLA in healthy donors. The CDR3 has 15 residues. Trimming took 4 bases from V and 8 from J; bases not matched to a gene: 10. CDR1 and CDR2 from the germline V gene are LNHDA and SQIVND (reference sequence). The protocol was immunoSEQ multiplex PCR, while the TCRdb copy is restricted to in-frame clones and leaves out a portion. The repertoire holds around 260,000 clones, roughly 87% seen once, with approximately 3.1% in the top ten. This chain uses TRBV19 with TRBJ2-2, with 7 bases lining up with TRBD1. This TCR was recovered from a woman in her 30s in good health and CMV-seronegative. The sample taken for sequencing was PBMCs. CDR3 region: CASSTHRDSRGELFF. For the CDR3, the DNA is TGTGCCAGTAGTACCCACCGGGACAGTCGAGGGGAGCTGTTTTTT.